A single sample gave rise to the 24 T cell receptor beta chains below, sequenced in a study of human T cells and chemical hapten exposure. Noted time point: patch test 2, 6 weeks after DPC sensitization. Indicated treatment: therapeutic diphenylcyclopropenone sensitization with weekly scalp DPC. In TCRdb, the RACE reads were re-called with MiXCR into one record per CDR3 protein. The sample has tens of thousands of distinct CDR3 sequences, more than 9.5% seen once; the top ten hold more than 2%. Material: whole blood, obtained in connection with sensitization to the hapten diphenylcyclopropenone (DPC). Receptors originate from a middle-aged man with alopecia areata. Some clones in this sample may be carry-over from other donors' samples.

This chain links TRBV6-1 with TRBJ1-1; maybe TRBD1 (5 bases). Germline assignment: CDR1 MNHNS and CDR2 SASEGT. Trimming shortened V by 0 bases and J by 2 bases, and 10 bases separated the two germline ends. CDR3 size: 15 residues. The CDR3 DNA sequence: TGTGCCAGCAGTGAAGCTTGGGGCCGTAACACTGAAGCTTTCTTT. Translating it yields CASSEAWGRNTEAFF.

The rearrangement joins TRBV5-1 to TRBJ2-3; D is unresolved. Germline CDR1 and CDR2: SGHRS and YFSETQ. The CDR3 has 16 amino acids. V lost 1 base and J 0 bases, leaving 12 bases between the germline ends. The CDR3 sequence: CASSLSGTPSTDTQYF. CDR3 coding DNA: TGCGCCAGCAGCTTGTCAGGAACCCCTAGCACAGATACGCAGTATTTT.

This clonotype appeared many times. J is TRBJ2-2 and V is TRBV28; 8 bases align to TRBD2. This CDR3 has 15 amino acids. The junction had 8 bases not matched to a gene; V was cut back by 6 bases and J by 5 bases. Germline lookup yields CDR1 MDHEN and CDR2 SYDVKM. The CDR3 DNA follows: TGTGCCAGCAGCGGCGGCGGGAGGATTACCGGGGAGCTGTTTTTT. Translated: CASSGGGRITGELFF.

The sample holds a few counts of this clonotype. This chain connects TRBV10-3 to TRBJ2-6, with TRBD2 identical over 7 bases. Looked up from germline, CDR1 is ENHRY and CDR2 is SYGVKD. This CDR3 comprises 15 residues. J was trimmed by 0 bases and V by 4 bases; bases with no gene match: 0. CDR3 sequence (DNA): TGTGCCATCAGTGGCGGGAGCTCTGGGGCCAACGTCCTGACTTTC. Amino acid sequence: CAISGGSSGANVLTF.

The V and J genes are TRBV10-3 and TRBJ2-7; 7 positions match TRBD1. V gave up 10 bases and J gave up 3 bases; unmatched junction bases: 9. Germline V CDR1 and CDR2: ENHRY, SYGVKD. The CDR3 contains 13 residues. CDR3 in DNA: TGTGCCACGACCGGGACAGTAGGCTACGAGCAGTACGTC. It is translated as CATTGTVGYEQYV.

The chain has TRBV12-3 or TRBV12-4 and TRBJ2-7; D ambiguous. V was shortened by 8 bases and J by 6 bases, with 17 bases between the two germline ends. CDR3 length equals 13 residues. For the CDR3, the DNA is TGTGCCAGCCGAAATAATGGGGTATGCGAGCAGTACGTC. Protein product: CASRNNGVCEQYV.

This clonotype was observed a few times. The chain joins TRBV6-2 or TRBV6-3 to TRBJ2-7, with 9 bases lining up with TRBD2. Germline-derived CDR1 and CDR2 are MNHEY and SVGEGT. The CDR3 is 15 amino acids. V was pared by 6 bases and J by 4 bases, with 10 bases of the junction left unmatched. This chain's CDR3 is CASRIVAGATYEQYF. The CDR3 DNA reads TGTGCCAGCAGGATCGTAGCGGGAGCTACTTACGAGCAGTACTTC.

This clonotype has ten or more counts. This chain connects TRBV29-1 to TRBJ2-7, with D possibly called TRBD1 or TRBD2 (5 bases each). Per the germline V gene, CDR1 is SQVTM and CDR2 is ANQGSEA. The CDR3 is 13 amino acids. V gave up 0 bases and J gave up 7 bases, with 13 bases separating them. CDR3 sequence reads: CSVEEARGGEQYF. The CDR3 nucleotides read TGCAGCGTTGAAGAGGCGAGGGGTGGAGAGCAGTACTTC.

This clonotype occurred a few times. The CDR3 bases are TGTGCCAGCATTCCTCAGGGTTCCACAGATACGCAGTATTTT. It yields the protein CASIPQGSTDTQYF. The gene calls are TRBV12-3 or TRBV12-4 and TRBJ2-3, with D perhaps TRBD1 (5 bases). V shed 7 bases and J shed 2 bases, with 13 bases lying between them. This CDR3 region has 14 residues.

This chain links TRBV20-1 with TRBJ2-7; D remains unclear. Trimming removed 6 bases at V and 5 bases at J, with 20 bases between. The CDR3 length is 14 residues. Per the germline V gene, CDR1 is DFQATT and CDR2 is SNEGSKA (reference sequence). This CDR3 is CSASLTSELHEQYF. The CDR3 region has the DNA TGCAGTGCCTCTTTGACAAGTGAATTGCACGAGCAGTACTTC.

This clonotype was counted many times. V and J are TRBV20-1 and TRBJ1-2; 7 bases map to TRBD1. The V and J ends lost 5 bases and 2 bases, in that order; junction bases with no gene match: 5. CDR3 length: 13 residues. Germline CDR1 reads DFQATT; CDR2 reads SNEGSKA (reference sequence). In DNA form, the CDR3 reads TGCAGTGCTGCAGCGGGACAGAACTATGGCTACACCTTC. Protein product: CSAAAGQNYGYTF.

This clonotype was picked up a small number of times. The chain employs TRBV14 and TRBJ2-7, with a possible D match to TRBD2 (5 bases). The V end was cut by 0 bases, the J end by 4 bases, with 13 bases between. The CDR3 is 15 amino acids. Germline V gene sequence: CDR1 SGHDN, CDR2 FVKESK. The CDR3 nucleotides read TGTGCCAGCAGCCAAGATCTAACTAGATCTTACGAGCAGTACTTC. Translating gives CASSQDLTRSYEQYF.

This clonotype was counted only a few times. The chain combines TRBV7-8 with TRBJ1-5; tentatively, D is TRBD1 (5 bases). V lost 3 bases and J 6 bases, leaving 12 bases between the germline ends. Germline values: CDR1 SGHVS, CDR2 FQNEAQ. This CDR3 is 14 amino acids long. CDR3: CASSFRGTGQPQHF. CDR3 nucleotides: TGTGCCAGCAGCTTTAGAGGGACCGGTCAGCCCCAGCATTTT.

The table lists this clonotype with a few counts. V usage is TRBV13 and J usage is TRBJ2-7, with TRBD1 identical over 7 bases. CDR3 length equals 15 residues. Trimming at V came to 5 bases and at J to 2 bases, leaving 9 bases not matched to a gene. CDR1 PRHDT and CDR2 FYEKMQ come from the germline V gene (reference sequence). CDR3: CASSPTTGFPYEQYV. The DNA of the CDR3 is TGTGCCAGCAGCCCAACGACAGGGTTTCCCTACGAGCAGTACGTC.

This clonotype was detected many times. Here the CDR3 reads CASSVAGGTDTQYF. CDR3 nucleotides: TGTGCCAGCAGTGTAGCGGGAGGCACAGATACGCAGTATTTT. The rearrangement joins TRBV6-4 to TRBJ2-3; the match to TRBD2 covers 9 bases. This CDR3 is built from 14 residues. Germline V CDR1 and CDR2: MRHNA, SNTAGT. V dropped 4 bases and J dropped 1; count of bases not matched to a gene: 0.

This clonotype appeared a few times. This rearrangement joins TRBV7-9 to TRBJ2-3; unclear D gene. V lost 5 bases and J lost 1, with 16 bases in between. Per the germline V gene, CDR1 is SEHNR and CDR2 is FQNEAQ (reference sequence). The CDR3 consists of 16 residues. The CDR3 DNA reads TGTGCCAGCAGCCCGAGGCTCAGGCAGGGCACAGATACGCAGTATTTT. Its protein product is CASSPRLRQGTDTQYF.

This clonotype has ten or more counts. DNA for the CDR3: TGTGCCAGCAGGCCGGATGGAACCCTCTTCAATTCACCCCTCCACTTT. Translated: CASRPDGTLFNSPLHF. The rearrangement uses TRBV27 and TRBJ1-6; D remains unclear. The CDR3 is 16 amino acids. Trimming shortened V by 6 bases and J by 7 bases, and 19 bases separated the two germline ends. Germline assignment: CDR1 MNHEY and CDR2 SMNVEV (reference sequence).

This clonotype was picked up a small number of times. The chain combines TRBV28 with TRBJ2-5; D is possibly TRBD1 (7 bases). CDR3 size: 13 residues. CDR1 is MDHEN and CDR2 is SYDVKM in the germline V gene. V gave up 6 bases and J gave up 3 bases, with 11 bases separating them. CDR3 sequence (DNA): TGTGCCAGCAGCGGAGGGGGCGAAGAGACCCAGTACTTC. Residues: CASSGGGEETQYF.

The V and J genes are TRBV11-3 and TRBJ2-6, with D possibly matching TRBD1 (6 bases). CDR1 SGHNT and CDR2 YENEEA come from the germline V gene. Trimming removed 5 bases from V and 2 bases from J, with 16 bases in between. The CDR3 has 17 residues. This CDR3 reads CASSINTGTPGANVLTF. The DNA for the CDR3 is TGTGCCAGCAGCATAAACACAGGGACCCCTGGGGCCAACGTCCTGACTTTC.

A few counts support this clonotype. This rearrangement joins TRBV29-1 to TRBJ2-1, with TRBD2 identical over 9 bases. The CDR3 is 15 amino acids. Germline V gene lookup returns CDR1 SQVTM and CDR2 ANQGSEA. V lost 4 bases to trimming and J lost 2 bases; unmatched junction nucleotides: 6. As DNA, the CDR3 is TGCAGCGTTGGGGTGACTAGCGGCACCTACAATGAGCAGTTCTTC. It translates to CSVGVTSGTYNEQFF.

Only a few counts were recorded for this clonotype. The genes are TRBV7-9 and TRBJ1-1; perhaps TRBD1 as D (5 bases). V was pared by 10 bases and J by 4 bases, with 16 bases between. Germline values: CDR1 SEHNR, CDR2 FQNEAQ (reference sequence). The CDR3 sequence is 13 residues long. CDR3 protein: CANRRGVGTEAFF. CDR3 DNA sequence: TGTGCCAACAGGAGAGGGGTGGGCACTGAAGCTTTCTTT. Drawing the rest from reference TRBV7-9 and TRBJ1-1, the complete variable domain is DTGVSQNPRHKITKRGQNVTFRCDPISEHNRLYWYRQTLGQGPEFLTYFQNEAQLEKSRLLSDRFSAERPKGSFSTLEIQRTEQGDSAMYLCANRRGVGTEAFFGQGTRLTVV.

The sample holds a few counts of this clonotype. This CDR3 reads CASSPWSTGELFF. CDR3 sequence (DNA): TGTGCCAGCAGCCCTTGGAGTACCGGGGAGCTGTTTTTT. The V and J genes are TRBV7-9 and TRBJ2-2; the D is unclear. Germline V lookup: CDR1 SEHNR, CDR2 FQNEAQ (reference sequence). The CDR3 sequence is 13 residues long. Trimming removed 5 bases from V and 5 bases from J, with 9 bases in between.

Ten or more counts support this clonotype. This rearrangement joins TRBV7-9 to TRBJ2-7; D gene uncertain. The CDR3 is 14 residues long. V lost 1 base and J 5 bases, leaving 12 bases between the germline ends. From germline, CDR1 is SEHNR and CDR2 FQNEAQ (reference sequence). The CDR3 DNA reads TGTGCCAGCAGCTTAGACAGTCCCCTGGACGAGCAGTACTTC. Translating it yields CASSLDSPLDEQYF.

This clonotype was observed a few times. The V and J genes are TRBV28 and TRBJ2-3; 9 bases are shared with TRBD2. The CDR3 extends over 17 amino acids. After removal of 4 bases from V and 2 bases from J, the junction contained 10 bases not matched to a gene. Looked up from germline, CDR1 is MDHEN and CDR2 is SYDVKM. The CDR3 nucleotides read TGTGCCAGCAGTTCGGCCCGCTCTAGCGGGATCACAGATACGCAGTATTTT. It translates to CASSSARSSGITDTQYF. The variable domain in full, completed from reference TRBV28 and TRBJ2-3, reads DVKVTQSSRYLVKRTGEKVFLECVQDMDHENMFWYRQDPGLGLRLIYFSYDVKMKEKGDIPEGYSVSREKKERFSLILESASTNQTSMYLCASSSARSSGITDTQYFGPGTRLTVL.